This entry lists 17 T cell receptor beta chains sequenced from one sample in a study of monozygotic twins with inflammatory bowel disease. Following a re-call of the 5' RACE reads, TCRdb has one entry per CDR3 protein and lacks DNA. Its listing shows 440,000 or so distinct CDR3 sequences. Sequenced sample: blood. These receptors came from a human donor with ulcerative colitis or Crohn's disease, or a healthy co-twin of an affected twin (not recorded which).

The CDR3 loop reads CASSLSGGVQETQYF. V is TRBV28 and J is TRBJ2-5; TCRdb reports TRBD2, a call that lacks DNA to check it against. CDR1 is MDHEN, CDR2 SYDVKM, per germline. The CDR3 length is 15 residues.

V usage is TRBV11-2 and J usage is TRBJ2-1. This CDR3 region has 11 residues. The V gene's germline CDR1 is SGHAT and CDR2 FQNNGV. The chain's CDR3 is CASSHINEQFF.

V gene TRBV4-2 combines with J gene TRBJ2-5; TCRdb proposes TRBD2, but this gene call is untestable without DNA. The V gene's germline CDR1 is LGHNA and CDR2 YNFKEQ. This CDR3 has 18 amino acids. The CDR3: CASSQDLAGGRNQETQYF.

The V call is TRBV10-3, the J call TRBJ2-3. The length of the CDR3 is 15 residues. Germline loops: CDR1 ENHRY, CDR2 SYGVKD. CDR3 sequence reads: CAIREGWRLTDTQYF.

This chain joins TRBV5-1 and TRBJ2-2; there is no DNA to check the TCRdb D call of TRBD1. The length of the CDR3 is 15 residues. The germline V gene encodes CDR1 SGHRS and CDR2 YFSETQ. The CDR3 is CASSPKQGNTGELFF.

CDR3 amino acids: CSARAAGGRTEAFF. The chain links TRBV20-1 to TRBJ1-1. Germline V gene lookup returns CDR1 DFQATT and CDR2 SNEGSKA (reference sequence). This CDR3 comprises 14 residues.

The chain is built from TRBV2 and TRBJ2-1; TCRdb indicates TRBD2, and absent DNA this call remains unverified. The CDR3 has 15 residues. Germline V gives CDR1 SNHLY, CDR2 FYNNEI. CDR3 in amino acids: CATKTVAGSYNEQFF. Variable domain in full (rest from reference TRBV2 and TRBJ2-1): EPEVTQTPSHQVTQMGQEVILRCVPISNHLYFYWYRQILGQKVEFLVSFYNNEISEKSEIFDDQFSVERPDGSNFTLKIRSTKLEDSAMYFCATKTVAGSYNEQFFGPGTRLTVL.

V gene TRBV7-8 combines with J gene TRBJ1-1. The CDR3 runs to 15 residues. The germline CDR1 and CDR2 sequences are SGHVS and FQNEAQ. CDR3 in amino acids: CASSLDTALNTEAFF.

V is TRBV2 and J is TRBJ1-2. The length of the CDR3 is 13 residues. Germline loops: CDR1 SNHLY, CDR2 FYNNEI. The CDR3 is CASSQTRDGGYTF.

The chain recombines TRBV18 with TRBJ2-2; as DNA is missing, the TRBD1 call by TCRdb cannot be tested. Looked up from germline, CDR1 is KGHSH and CDR2 is LQKENI. This CDR3 has 12 amino acids. CDR3 sequence: CATPVATGELFF.

This rearrangement joins TRBV28 to TRBJ2-1; there is no DNA to check the TCRdb D call of TRBD2. The germline V gene encodes CDR1 MDHEN and CDR2 SYDVKM. The length of the CDR3 is 13 residues. The CDR3 loop reads CGSLSGSSYEQFF.

The chain is built from TRBV29-1 and TRBJ1-1; there is no DNA to check the TCRdb D call of TRBD1. The germline V gene has CDR1 SQVTM and CDR2 ANQGSEA. There are 11 residues in the CDR3. CDR3 protein: CSVKDSFEAFF.

This rearrangement joins TRBV12-3 or TRBV12-4 to TRBJ2-4; the D call from TCRdb, TRBD1, cannot be confirmed without DNA. The CDR3 extends over 11 amino acids. The CDR3 loop reads CASQGGNIQYF.

The V call is TRBV12-3 or TRBV12-4, the J call TRBJ1-4; TCRdb designates TRBD1, a call that cannot be tested without DNA. The CDR3 contains 16 residues. The CDR3 loop is CASSLGLAGTNEKLFF.

The V call is TRBV14, the J call TRBJ2-5; TCRdb designates TRBD2, a call that cannot be tested without DNA. Germline CDR1 reads SGHDN; CDR2 reads FVKESK. This CDR3 region has 12 residues. CDR3 in amino acids: CASSQGGLAQYF.

The chain uses TRBV25-1 and TRBJ2-5. The germline V gene has CDR1 MGHDK and CDR2 SYGVNS. CDR3 length: 14 amino acids. CDR3 protein: CASSEYTTGETQYF.

The rearrangement uses TRBV5-4 and TRBJ2-1; no DNA is available, so the TRBD2 call from TCRdb remains unchecked. This CDR3 spans 14 amino acids. Germline CDR1 SGHNT, CDR2 YYREEE (reference sequence). The CDR3 sequence: CASSFRLAGNEQFF. Based on the CDR3 plus reference TRBV5-4 and TRBJ2-1, the full variable domain is ETGVTQSPTHLIKTRGQQVTLRCSSQSGHNTVSWYQQALGQGPQFIFQYYREEENGRGNFPPRFSGLQFPNYSSELNVNALELDDSALYLCASSFRLAGNEQFFGPGTRLTVL.